Listed below are T cell receptor beta chains from one sample, sequenced in a study of response to subunit inactivated influenza vaccine. TCRdb re-called the RT-PCR reads with MiXCR, one entry per CDR3 protein. This sample has approximately 300,000 distinct CDR3 sequences, with roughly 20% found just once. The sample consisted of PBMCs from blood, taken approximately 22 months after vaccination. All receptors derive from a man aged 45-69 years who received an inactivated influenza vaccine. Each CDR3 is given with its conserved first and last residue. D genes are given only for firm matches. Clone size is stated in some rows and not others, as once, few, many or a class when expanded.

d_gene	v_gene	j_gene	abundance	CDR3nt	CDR3aa
.	TRBV12-3/TRBV12-4	TRBJ1-2	.	TGTGCCAGCAGCCCTGGGCCAAGTAGGAACTATGGCTACACCTTC	CASSPGPSRNYGYTF
.	TRBV4-2	TRBJ2-1	.	TGTGCCAGCAGCCAAGTTCCTAGCTACAATGAGCAGTTCTTC	CASSQVPSYNEQFF
.	TRBV20-1	TRBJ1-1	.	TGCAGTGCTCTGACGATGAACACTGAAGCTTTCTTT	CSALTMNTEAFF
.	TRBV20-1	TRBJ2-4	few	TGCAGTGCTCAGACCAGGGCCAAAAACATTCAGTACTTC	CSAQTRAKNIQYF
.	TRBV7-6	TRBJ1-3	.	TGTGCCAGCAGCTCTTGGGGTGACATGGGTGGAGGAAACACCATATATTTT	CASSSWGDMGGGNTIYF
.	TRBV20-1	TRBJ2-1	.	TGCAGTGCTATGCCGGGTCTCGGCCACCATGAGCAGTTCTTC	CSAMPGLGHHEQFF
TRBD2	TRBV28	TRBJ2-3	.	TGTGCCAGCAGTTCCGGACTAGCGGGAAGAGGTAGGCCAGATACGCAGTATTTT	CASSSGLAGRGRPDTQYF
TRBD1	TRBV5-5	TRBJ1-2	.	TGTGCCAGCAGCTCCCAGGGGGCGCAAGGCTACACCTTC	CASSSQGAQGYTF
.	TRBV6-1	TRBJ2-7	.	TGTGCCAGCATCCGACCGAGCTCCTACGAGCAGTACTTC	CASIRPSSYEQYF
.	TRBV6-2/TRBV6-3	TRBJ1-1	.	TGTGCCAGCGGGTCAAGCATGAACACTGAAGCTTTCTTT	CASGSSMNTEAFF
TRBD1	TRBV28	TRBJ1-5	.	TGTGCCAGCCGTAGACAGGGGCAGAATCAGCCCCAGCATTTT	CASRRQGQNQPQHF
.	TRBV4-2	TRBJ2-6	.	TGTGCCAGCAGCCAAGTCGTTTCTGGGGCCAACGTCCTGACTTTC	CASSQVVSGANVLTF
TRBD1	TRBV2	TRBJ1-5	many	TGTGCCAGCAGTGAATGGACAGGGATAGGTCAGCCCCAGCATTTT	CASSEWTGIGQPQHF
.	TRBV5-1	TRBJ2-6	.	TGCGCCAGCAGCTTTCGACCCTCTGGGGCCAACGTCCTGACTTTC	CASSFRPSGANVLTF
.	TRBV5-1	TRBJ2-3	.	TGCGCCAGCAGCTTGGGTCAGGGAACCGTCACAGATACGCAGTATTTT	CASSLGQGTVTDTQYF
TRBD1	TRBV10-3	TRBJ1-1	few	TGTGCCATCAGAGCCGGACAGGGGATCGCTGAAGCTTTCTTT	CAIRAGQGIAEAFF
.	TRBV2	TRBJ2-1	few	TGTGCCAGCACCATCAGGGGTGGGGGCGAGCAGTTCTTC	CASTIRGGGEQFF
.	TRBV12-3/TRBV12-4	TRBJ1-1	.	TGTGCCAGCAGGGGGGACACGGCAAACACTGAAGCTTTCTTT	CASRGDTANTEAFF
.	TRBV7-8	TRBJ1-5	.	TGTGCCAGCAGCGCTCTACAGGGTTACAATTTACAGCCCCAGCATTTT	CASSALQGYNLQPQHF
TRBD1	TRBV12-3/TRBV12-4	TRBJ2-1	.	TGTGCCAGCAGACCTAATACGGGACAGGGGTTAGAGGGTGAGCAGTTCTTC	CASRPNTGQGLEGEQFF
.	TRBV12-3/TRBV12-4	TRBJ2-1	.	TGTGCCAGCAGTTTAGTTGGCTGGGGGTATGAGCAGTTCTTC	CASSLVGWGYEQFF
.	TRBV10-3	TRBJ1-1	few	TGTGCCACCGGAGGCAGGAACACTGAAGCTTTCTTT	CATGGRNTEAFF
.	TRBV20-1	TRBJ2-7	few	TGCAGTGCCGGCGGCCTAGACGAGCAGTACTTC	CSAGGLDEQYF
TRBD2	TRBV15	TRBJ2-3	once	TGTGCCACCAGCAGAGATCTGCTAGCGGGGTCAGGCAATACGCAGTATTTT	CATSRDLLAGSGNTQYF
.	TRBV5-1	TRBJ1-1	.	TGCGCCAGCAGCCCCTCGGGCAGAGCGATGAACACTGAAGCTTTCTTT	CASSPSGRAMNTEAFF
.	TRBV5-1	TRBJ1-4	few	TGCGCCAGCAGCTACGGACCGAGTGGGAGTGAAAAACTGTTTTTT	CASSYGPSGSEKLFF
.	TRBV5-6	TRBJ2-1	.	TGTGCCAGCAGCATCGACGCGGTGGATGAGCAGTTCTTC	CASSIDAVDEQFF
TRBD1	TRBV4-1	TRBJ2-7	.	TGCGCCAGCAGCCAAGTCACCCGCGACAGGGGAGTCTACGAGCAGTACTTC	CASSQVTRDRGVYEQYF
.	TRBV4-3	TRBJ1-4	.	TGCGCCAGCAGCCTTAACAGGGTCGGGGCAACTAATGAAAAACTGTTTTTT	CASSLNRVGATNEKLFF
TRBD1	TRBV10-1	TRBJ1-6	.	TGCGCCAGCAAAAGGGACAGGGATTCACCCCTCCACTTT	CASKRDRDSPLHF
TRBD1	TRBV4-1	TRBJ1-4	.	TGCGCCAGCAGCCAATCCCGGACAGGGGAGGGACTGTTTTTT	CASSQSRTGEGLFF
.	TRBV5-1	TRBJ2-3	.	TGCGCCAGCAGCTTGGATGGGTTTAGCACAGATACGCAGTATTTT	CASSLDGFSTDTQYF
.	TRBV20-1	TRBJ2-2	.	TGCAGTGCTAGAGGACAGGGAGGGGCCGGGGAGCTGTTTTTT	CSARGQGGAGELFF
TRBD2	TRBV7-8	TRBJ2-5	once	TGTGCCAGCAGAACCGTGAGGCTAGCGGATTCGAGGGAGACCCAGTACTTC	CASRTVRLADSRETQYF
.	TRBV18	TRBJ2-7	.	TGTGCCAGCTCACCGGACGGCTATAGGACCTACGAGCAGTACTTC	CASSPDGYRTYEQYF
.	TRBV5-6	TRBJ1-1	many	TGTGCCAGCAGCTTGAGCCCCGGGGTGAACACTGAAGCTTTCTTT	CASSLSPGVNTEAFF
TRBD1	TRBV25-1	TRBJ2-3	.	TGTGCCAGCAGTCCGGCCGGGACAGGAGCGAGCACAGATACGCAGTATTTT	CASSPAGTGASTDTQYF
TRBD2	TRBV24-1	TRBJ2-2	.	TGTGCCACCAGTGACCCAACGAGACTAGCGGGAGGGCTAGGGGAGCTGTTTTTT	CATSDPTRLAGGLGELFF
.	TRBV29-1	TRBJ2-2	.	TGCAGCGTTTTAGGATGGGACACCGGGGAGCTGTTTTTT	CSVLGWDTGELFF
.	TRBV18	TRBJ1-4	few	TGTGCCAGCTCACCGGTTGGAGGAAAACCGATTAATGAAAAACTGTTTTTT	CASSPVGGKPINEKLFF
TRBD1	TRBV23-1	TRBJ2-5	.	TGCGCCAGCAGGTGGACAGGGAGGAAGACCCAGTACTTC	CASRWTGRKTQYF
.	TRBV30	TRBJ1-1	.	TGTGCCTGGAGTCTTTGGATAAACACTGAAGCTTTCTTT	CAWSLWINTEAFF
.	TRBV19	TRBJ1-6	many	TGTGCCAGTAGTTTGGGACAATATAATTCACCCCTCCACTTT	CASSLGQYNSPLHF
TRBD1	TRBV5-1	TRBJ1-2	few	TGCGCCAGCAGCTCGGCCTCTTTTACAGGGGGCTATGGCTACACCTTC	CASSSASFTGGYGYTF
TRBD1	TRBV6-1	TRBJ2-5	.	TGTGCCAGCAGCCGGGACAGGGGAAGAGGGCAAGAGACCCAGTACTTC	CASSRDRGRGQETQYF
.	TRBV4-3	TRBJ1-3	.	TGCGCCAGCAGCCTCCTCCCCGACAGCGGAGGAAACACCATATATTTT	CASSLLPDSGGNTIYF
.	TRBV5-5	TRBJ2-3	.	TGTGCCAGCAGCTTGGAGGGCATTGGGGGAACAGATACGCAGTATTTT	CASSLEGIGGTDTQYF
.	TRBV29-1	TRBJ2-7	.	TGCAGCGTTGAACAACCGACCGGGACATCGGGCGGGGAGCAGTACTTC	CSVEQPTGTSGGEQYF
TRBD2	TRBV4-2	TRBJ2-7	.	TGTGCCAGCGGCCAAGATTGGACTAGCGGACCCTACGAGCAGTACTTC	CASGQDWTSGPYEQYF
.	TRBV18	TRBJ1-6	.	TGTGCCAGCTCATCTTCCACAGGAACGAAAAATTCACCCCTCCACTTT	CASSSSTGTKNSPLHF
.	TRBV5-1	TRBJ1-6	few	TGCGCCAGCAGCACCGGGACCAATCGTGGGTCACCCCTCCACTTT	CASSTGTNRGSPLHF